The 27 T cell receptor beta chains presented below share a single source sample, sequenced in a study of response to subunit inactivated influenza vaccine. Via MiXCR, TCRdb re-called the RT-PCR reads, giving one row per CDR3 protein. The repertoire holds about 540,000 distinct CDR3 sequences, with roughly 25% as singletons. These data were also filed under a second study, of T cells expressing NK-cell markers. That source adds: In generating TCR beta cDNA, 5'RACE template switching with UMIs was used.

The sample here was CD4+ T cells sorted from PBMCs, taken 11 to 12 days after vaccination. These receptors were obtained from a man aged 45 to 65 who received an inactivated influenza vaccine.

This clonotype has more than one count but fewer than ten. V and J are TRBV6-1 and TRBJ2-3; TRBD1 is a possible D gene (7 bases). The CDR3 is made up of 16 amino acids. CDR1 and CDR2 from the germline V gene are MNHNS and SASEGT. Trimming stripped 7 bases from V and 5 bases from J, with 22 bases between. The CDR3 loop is CASTTRQGGTLDTQYF. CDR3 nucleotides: TGTGCCAGCACCACAAGACAGGGAGGTACCTTAGATACGCAGTATTTT.

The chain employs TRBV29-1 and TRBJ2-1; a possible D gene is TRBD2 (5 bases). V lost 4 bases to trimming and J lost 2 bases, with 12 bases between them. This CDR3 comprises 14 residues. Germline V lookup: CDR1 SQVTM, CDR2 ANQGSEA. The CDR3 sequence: CSVGEPGTYNEQFF. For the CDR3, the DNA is TGCAGCGTTGGGGAGCCGGGAACCTACAATGAGCAGTTCTTC.

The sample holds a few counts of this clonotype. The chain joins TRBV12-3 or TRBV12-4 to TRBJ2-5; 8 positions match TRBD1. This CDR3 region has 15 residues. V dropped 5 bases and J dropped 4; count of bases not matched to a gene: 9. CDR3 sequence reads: CASSPPGGPAETQYF. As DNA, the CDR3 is TGTGCCAGCAGTCCCCCAGGGGGCCCGGCAGAGACCCAGTACTTC.

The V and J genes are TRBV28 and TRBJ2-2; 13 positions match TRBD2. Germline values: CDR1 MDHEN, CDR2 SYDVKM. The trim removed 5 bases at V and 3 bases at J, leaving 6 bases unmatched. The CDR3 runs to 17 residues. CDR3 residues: CASSLTSGGTYTGELFF. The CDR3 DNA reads TGTGCCAGCAGTCTGACTAGCGGGGGGACCTACACCGGGGAGCTGTTTTTT.

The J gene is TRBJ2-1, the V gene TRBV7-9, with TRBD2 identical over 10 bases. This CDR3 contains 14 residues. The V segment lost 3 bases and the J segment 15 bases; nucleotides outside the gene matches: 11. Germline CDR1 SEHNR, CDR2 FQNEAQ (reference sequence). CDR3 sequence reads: CASSFRDSGTSAFF. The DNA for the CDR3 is TGTGCCAGCAGCTTCCGTGATTCTGGGACTAGCGCGTTCTTC.

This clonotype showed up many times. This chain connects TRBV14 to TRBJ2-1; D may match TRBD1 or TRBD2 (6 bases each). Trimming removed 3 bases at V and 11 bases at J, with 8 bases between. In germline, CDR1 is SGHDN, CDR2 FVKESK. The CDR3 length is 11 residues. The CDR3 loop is CASSQGGKQFF. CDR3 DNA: TGTGCCAGCAGCCAGGGGGGCAAGCAGTTCTTC. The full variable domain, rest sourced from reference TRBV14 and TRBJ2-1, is EAGVTQFPSHSVIEKGQTVTLRCDPISGHDNLYWYRRVMGKEIKFLLHFVKESKQDESGMPNNRFLAERTGGTYSTLKVQPAELEDSGVYFCASSQGGKQFFGPGTRLTVL.

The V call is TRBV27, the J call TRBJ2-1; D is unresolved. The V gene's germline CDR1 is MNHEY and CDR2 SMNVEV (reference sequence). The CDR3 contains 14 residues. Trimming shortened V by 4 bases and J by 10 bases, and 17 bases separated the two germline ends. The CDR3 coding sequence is TGTGCCAGCAGTTCTTCCTCTGTAAGGCCGGAGCAGTTCTTC. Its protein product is CASSSSSVRPEQFF.

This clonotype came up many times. The CDR3 DNA is TGTGCCAGCAGCCAAGTCCAAGGAGCATACACCGGGGAGCTGTTTTTT. Amino acid sequence: CASSQVQGAYTGELFF. The V gene is TRBV14, the J gene TRBJ2-2; D is ambiguous. Germline loops: CDR1 SGHDN, CDR2 FVKESK. With 1 base removed from V and 3 bases from J, the gap between germline ends came to 12 bases. The CDR3 covers 16 residues.

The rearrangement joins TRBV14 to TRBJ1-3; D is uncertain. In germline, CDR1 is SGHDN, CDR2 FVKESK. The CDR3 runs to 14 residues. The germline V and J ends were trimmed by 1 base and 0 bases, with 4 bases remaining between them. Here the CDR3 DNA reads TGTGCCAGCAGCCAAGCGTACTCTGGAAACACCATATATTTT. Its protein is CASSQAYSGNTIYF.

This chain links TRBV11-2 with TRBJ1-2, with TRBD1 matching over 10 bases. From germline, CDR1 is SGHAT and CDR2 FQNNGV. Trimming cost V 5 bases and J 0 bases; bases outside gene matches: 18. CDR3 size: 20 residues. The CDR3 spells CASSDRTREGQGPSNYGYTF. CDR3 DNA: TGTGCCAGCAGCGATAGGACCAGGGAGGGACAGGGGCCTTCTAACTATGGCTACACCTTC.

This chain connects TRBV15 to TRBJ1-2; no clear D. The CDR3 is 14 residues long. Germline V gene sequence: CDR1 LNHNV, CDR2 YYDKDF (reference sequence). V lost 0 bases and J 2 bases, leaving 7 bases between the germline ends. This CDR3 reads CATSREKGNYGYTF. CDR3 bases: TGTGCCACCAGCAGAGAGAAAGGGAACTATGGCTACACCTTC.

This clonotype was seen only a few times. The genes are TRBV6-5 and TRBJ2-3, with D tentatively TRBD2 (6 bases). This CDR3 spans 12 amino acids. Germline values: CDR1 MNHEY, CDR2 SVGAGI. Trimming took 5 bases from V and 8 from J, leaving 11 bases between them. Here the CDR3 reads CASSPPGLTQYF. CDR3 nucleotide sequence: TGTGCCAGCAGTCCTCCGGGACTTACGCAGTATTTT.

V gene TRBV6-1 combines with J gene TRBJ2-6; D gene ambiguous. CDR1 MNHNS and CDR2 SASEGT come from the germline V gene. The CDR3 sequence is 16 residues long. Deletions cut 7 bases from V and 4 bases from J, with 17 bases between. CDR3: CASTTRSERGANVLTF. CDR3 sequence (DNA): TGTGCCAGCACCACGAGAAGCGAGAGGGGGGCCAACGTCCTGACTTTC.

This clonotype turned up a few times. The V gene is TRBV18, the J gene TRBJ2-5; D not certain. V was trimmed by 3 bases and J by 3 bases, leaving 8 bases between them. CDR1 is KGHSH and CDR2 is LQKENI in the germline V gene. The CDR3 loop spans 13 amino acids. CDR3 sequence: CASSPRHKETQYF. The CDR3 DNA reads TGTGCCAGCTCACCGCGTCATAAAGAGACCCAGTACTTC.

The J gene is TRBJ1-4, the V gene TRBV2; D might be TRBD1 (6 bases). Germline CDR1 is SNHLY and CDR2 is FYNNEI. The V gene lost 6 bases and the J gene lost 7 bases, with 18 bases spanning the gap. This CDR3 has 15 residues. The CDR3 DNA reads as TGTGCCAGCAGCGCAACGACATCAGGGGTTGAAAAACTGTTTTTT. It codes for CASSATTSGVEKLFF.

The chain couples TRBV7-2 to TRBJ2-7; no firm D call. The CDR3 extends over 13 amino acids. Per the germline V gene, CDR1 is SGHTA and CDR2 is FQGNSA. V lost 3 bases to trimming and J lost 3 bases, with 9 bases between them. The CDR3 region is CASSLLADYEQYF. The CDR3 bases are TGTGCCAGCAGCTTGCTGGCAGACTACGAGCAGTACTTC.

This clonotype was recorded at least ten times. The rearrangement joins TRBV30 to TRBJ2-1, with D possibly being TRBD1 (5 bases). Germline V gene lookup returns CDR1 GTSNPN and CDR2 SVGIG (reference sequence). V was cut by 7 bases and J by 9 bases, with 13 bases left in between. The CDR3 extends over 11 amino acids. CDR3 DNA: TGTGCCTACGCAGGGTCCGGTGAGCAGTTCTTC. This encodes CAYAGSGEQFF.

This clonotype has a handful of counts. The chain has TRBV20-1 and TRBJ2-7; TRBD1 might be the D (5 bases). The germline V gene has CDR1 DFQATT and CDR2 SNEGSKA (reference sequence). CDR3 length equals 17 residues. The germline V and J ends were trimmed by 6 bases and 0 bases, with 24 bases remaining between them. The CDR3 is CSASDSSRQSNSYEQYF. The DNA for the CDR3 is TGCAGTGCCAGTGATTCCTCGAGACAGTCAAACTCCTACGAGCAGTACTTC.

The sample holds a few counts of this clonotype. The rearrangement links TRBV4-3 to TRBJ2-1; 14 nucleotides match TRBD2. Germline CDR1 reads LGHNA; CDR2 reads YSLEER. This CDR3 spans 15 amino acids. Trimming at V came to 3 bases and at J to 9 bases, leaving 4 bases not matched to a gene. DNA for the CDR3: TGCGCCAGCAGCCAGACTAGCGGGGGGGCACTTGAGCAGTTCTTC. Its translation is CASSQTSGGALEQFF.

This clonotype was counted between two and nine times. The CDR3 loop is CASQRGVNTGELFF. CDR3 nucleotides: TGTGCCAGCCAGAGAGGGGTGAACACCGGGGAGCTGTTTTTT. The chain is built from TRBV3-1 and TRBJ2-2; tentatively, D is TRBD1 or TRBD2 (5 bases each). From germline, CDR1 is LGHDT and CDR2 YNNKEL (reference sequence). V lost 8 bases and J lost 1, with 11 bases in between. This CDR3 is 14 amino acids long.

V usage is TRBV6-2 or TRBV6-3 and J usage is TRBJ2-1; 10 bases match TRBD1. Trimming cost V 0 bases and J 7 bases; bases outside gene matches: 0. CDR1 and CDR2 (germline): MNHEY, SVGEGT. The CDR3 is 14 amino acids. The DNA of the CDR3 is TGTGCCAGCAGTTACTCGGGACAGGGGAATGAGCAGTTCTTC. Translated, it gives CASSYSGQGNEQFF.

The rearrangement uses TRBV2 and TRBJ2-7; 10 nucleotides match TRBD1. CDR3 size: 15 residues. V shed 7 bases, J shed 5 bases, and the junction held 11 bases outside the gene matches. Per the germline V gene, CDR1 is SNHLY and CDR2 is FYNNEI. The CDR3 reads CASMTSGQGSNEQYF. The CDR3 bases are TGTGCCAGCATGACCTCGGGACAGGGGTCTAACGAGCAGTACTTC.

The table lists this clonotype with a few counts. CDR3 region: CATQGTGNQPQHF. For the CDR3, the DNA is TGTGCCACCCAGGGGACAGGCAATCAGCCCCAGCATTTT. The rearrangement joins TRBV6-2 or TRBV6-3 to TRBJ1-5; 7 bases fit TRBD1. The J segment lost 2 bases and the V segment lost 10 bases, leaving 5 bases of the junction unmatched. The germline V gene has CDR1 MNHEY and CDR2 SVGEGT. The CDR3 covers 13 residues.

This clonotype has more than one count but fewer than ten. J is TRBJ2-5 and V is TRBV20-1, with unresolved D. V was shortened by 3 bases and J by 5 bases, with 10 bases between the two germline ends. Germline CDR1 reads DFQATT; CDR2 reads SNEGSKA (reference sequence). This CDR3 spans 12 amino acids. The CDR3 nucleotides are TGCAGTGCTAGGCGGTCCGGGGAGACCCAGTACTTC. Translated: CSARRSGETQYF.

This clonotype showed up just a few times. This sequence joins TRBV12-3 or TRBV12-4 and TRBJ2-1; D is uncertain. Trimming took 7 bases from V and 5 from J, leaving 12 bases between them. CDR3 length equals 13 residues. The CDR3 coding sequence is TGTGCCAGCATCATGACCCGCGACAATGAGCAGTTCTTC. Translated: CASIMTRDNEQFF.

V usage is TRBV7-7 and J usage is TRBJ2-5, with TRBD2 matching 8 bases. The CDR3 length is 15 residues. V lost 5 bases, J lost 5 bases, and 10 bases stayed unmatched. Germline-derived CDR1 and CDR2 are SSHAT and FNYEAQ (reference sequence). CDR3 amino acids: CASSLQAGEAETQYF. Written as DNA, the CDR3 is TGTGCCAGCAGCCTCCAAGCGGGAGAGGCGGAGACCCAGTACTTC.

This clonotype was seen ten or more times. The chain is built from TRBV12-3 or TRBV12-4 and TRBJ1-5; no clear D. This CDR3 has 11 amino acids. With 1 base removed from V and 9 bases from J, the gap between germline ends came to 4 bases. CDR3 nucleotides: TGTGCCAGCAGTTTAGTCGGGCCCCAGCATTTT. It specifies CASSLVGPQHF.